The source of this T cell receptor beta chain is a study of glioma-infiltrating T cells. Study as a whole: Low-grade gliomas were grade II; glioblastomas were grade IV at initial diagnosis. Findings and caveats of the study: Tissue-blood divergence was below expectation in non-neoplastic patients, above in gliomas.

The CDR3 has 17 amino acids. The junction had 4 bases not matched to a gene; V was cut back by 0 bases and J by 0 bases. Germline loops: CDR1 MDHEN, CDR2 SYDVKM. With respect to this clonotype: Its antigen remains unknown.

Using RNA template, CDR3s of TCR alpha and beta were amplified with iRepertoire arm-PCR. TCRdb ran MiXCR on the multiplex PCR reads and lists one entry per CDR3 protein. The data contain a few hundred thousand distinct CDR3 sequences, around 45% of them singletons. This receptor was obtained from a human donor with low-grade glioma or glioblastoma, undergoing nonglioma brain surgery, or in good health (not recorded which). The genes are TRBV28 and TRBJ2-3; 9 bases fit TRBD2. Sequenced input: glioma tissue, nonneoplastic brain tissue, or PBMCs (not recorded which). CDR3 coding DNA: TGTGCCAGCAGTTTATGGAGACTAGCGGATAGCACAGATACGCAGTATTTT. Translation gives CASSLWRLADSTDTQYF.